What follows are 30 T cell receptor beta chains derived from one specimen sequenced in a study of T cells in localized non-small cell lung cancer. Measured with immunoSEQ multiplex PCR; TCRdb has only the in-frame clones, and not every one. Here the sample spans 3,900 or so clones, about 30% being singletons. The sample here was lung tumor tissue, taken before any cancer treatment. These receptor sequences come from a male donor aged 60 or over with stage III lung adenocarcinoma.

This clone is medium-sized in the sample. This chain joins TRBV9 and TRBJ2-3; D is ambiguous. Germline CDR1 and CDR2: SGDLS and YYNGEE. The CDR3 consists of 16 residues. With 0 bases removed from V and 2 bases from J, the gap between germline ends came to 13 bases. The CDR3 nucleotides read TGTGCCAGCAGCGTAGGCTATCCGTTACCCACAGATACGCAGTATTTT. Its translation is CASSVGYPLPTDTQYF.

This clone was seen a few times. CDR3 DNA sequence: TGCGCCAGCAGCCAAGCAGCTAGCGGGGGGGTCCAAGAGACCCAGTACTTC. Protein: CASSQAASGGVQETQYF. The V gene is TRBV4-1, the J gene TRBJ2-5; TRBD2 matches 12 bases. The V segment lost 1 base and the J segment 1 base; nucleotides outside the gene matches: 4. Germline CDR1 reads MGHRA; CDR2 reads YSYEKL. This CDR3 spans 17 amino acids.

The chain is built from TRBV11-3 and TRBJ1-1, with a tentative D call TRBD1 (5 bases). Germline CDR1 is SGHNT and CDR2 is YENEEA. The V end was cut by 5 bases, the J end by 4 bases, with 17 bases between. The CDR3 loop spans 15 amino acids. CDR3: CASSLTQVSGTEAFF. Written as DNA, the CDR3 is TGTGCCAGCAGCCTCACACAGGTATCTGGCACTGAAGCTTTCTTT.

V usage is TRBV6-8 and J usage is TRBJ2-7; 8 bases map to TRBD1. The CDR3 runs to 14 residues. After removal of 6 bases from V and 1 base from J, the junction contained 5 bases not matched to a gene. Germline V gene lookup returns CDR1 MNHGY and CDR2 SAAAGT. CDR3 nucleotides: TGTGCCAGCAGCTTGGGACAGGAGTCCTACGAGCAGTACTTC. This translates into CASSLGQESYEQYF.

The J gene is TRBJ2-1, the V gene TRBV9; a weak D match, TRBD2 (6 bases). Between the trimmed V and J ends, which lost 4 bases and 3 bases, there was a span of 8 bases. CDR1 and CDR2 from the germline V gene are SGDLS and YYNGEE. This CDR3 comprises 13 residues. DNA for the CDR3: TGTGCCAGCAGCTCGGGGGACTACAATGAGCAGTTCTTC. Translated, it gives CASSSGDYNEQFF.

This clone was found a few times. The rearrangement links TRBV6-7 to TRBJ1-2; tentative D call: TRBD1 (5 bases). TRBV6-7 is assigned to the ORF class and has an uncertain function. CDR3 length: 11 amino acids. Trimming pared 10 bases from V and 6 bases from J, leaving 12 bases between. DNA for the CDR3: TGTGCCATACGGGGGACGGATGGCTACACCTTC. Its translation: CAIRGTDGYTF.

This sequence joins TRBV19 and TRBJ2-1, with D uncertain. Germline assignment: CDR1 LNHDA and CDR2 SQIVND (reference sequence). The V and J ends lost 3 bases and 0 bases respectively, with 12 bases between them. The CDR3 is made up of 16 amino acids. In DNA form, the CDR3 reads TGTGCCAGTAGTATTAGAAGCAGGAGCTCCTACAATGAGCAGTTCTTC. Protein product: CASSIRSRSSYNEQFF.

This clone turned up a few times. The rearrangement uses TRBV9 and TRBJ1-2; D gene ambiguous. The CDR3 has 14 residues. Germline assignment: CDR1 SGDLS and CDR2 YYNGEE. Trimming stripped 3 bases from V and 0 bases from J, with 9 bases between. The CDR3 region has the DNA TGTGCCAGCAGCGCGGACCGGTCTAACTATGGCTACACCTTC. Translated, it gives CASSADRSNYGYTF.

This clone is deemed medium-sized. J is TRBJ1-1 and V is TRBV7-2; a weak D match, TRBD1 (6 bases). V shed 5 bases and J shed 1 base, with 8 bases lying between them. Germline V lookup: CDR1 SGHTA, CDR2 FQGNSA. CDR3 length: 13 residues. The CDR3 here is CASSLTGNTEAFF. CDR3 coding DNA: TGTGCCAGCAGCCTGACAGGGAACACTGAAGCTTTCTTT.

This chain uses TRBV19 with TRBJ2-2; D is ambiguous. CDR1 and CDR2 (germline): LNHDA, SQIVND (reference sequence). V was cut by 5 bases and J by 4 bases, with 17 bases left in between. The CDR3 contains 16 residues. As DNA, the CDR3 is TGTGCCAGTAGTTCCAGGACCCTTGCGACCACCGGGGAGCTGTTTTTT. Its translation is CASSSRTLATTGELFF.

The rearrangement joins TRBV30 to TRBJ1-1; D uncertain. This CDR3 spans 13 amino acids. Germline V CDR1 and CDR2: GTSNPN, SVGIG (reference sequence). Trimming left V 2 bases short and J 1 base short, with 8 bases between. CDR3 coding DNA: TGTGCCTGGAGTCAACACAGGAACACTGAAGCTTTCTTT. Its protein product is CAWSQHRNTEAFF.

The chain couples TRBV7-5 to TRBJ1-2. TRBV7-5 is recorded as a pseudogene. There are 17 residues in the CDR3. CDR3 residues: CASSRTLSGVSNYGYTF. In DNA, the CDR3 is TGTGCCAGCAGCCGCACCCTATCGGGGGTGTCTAACTATGGCTACACCTTC.

V gene TRBV6-8 combines with J gene TRBJ1-3; D is ambiguous. The germline V gene has CDR1 MNHGY and CDR2 SAAAGT. CDR3 length: 17 residues. Trimming took off 2 bases at V and 4 bases at J, with 18 bases between the two ends. This chain's CDR3 is CASSYPVGFRGGNTIYF. CDR3 bases: TGTGCCAGCAGTTACCCGGTGGGATTTCGAGGCGGAAACACCATATATTTT.

The gene calls are TRBV19 and TRBJ2-6; no clear D. Germline V CDR1 and CDR2: LNHDA, SQIVND (reference sequence). The CDR3 contains 15 residues. Trimming shortened V by 6 bases and J by 0 bases, and 9 bases separated the two germline ends. The CDR3 nucleotides read TGTGCCAGTAGCCTCGACAACTCTGGGGCCAACGTCCTGACTTTC. Amino acids: CASSLDNSGANVLTF.

Only one count was recorded for this clone. This chain uses TRBV30 with TRBJ1-1; D is unresolved. This CDR3 has 12 amino acids. Trimming left V 4 bases short and J 4 bases short, with 10 bases between. Germline V gene lookup returns CDR1 GTSNPN and CDR2 SVGIG (reference sequence). The CDR3 sequence: CAWKGGSTEAFF. The CDR3 DNA reads as TGTGCCTGGAAAGGCGGGTCCACTGAAGCTTTCTTT.

J is TRBJ2-7 and V is TRBV15; D is unclear. V lost 0 bases to trimming and J lost 4 bases, with 10 bases between them. The length of the CDR3 is 14 residues. Germline assignment: CDR1 LNHNV and CDR2 YYDKDF (reference sequence). CDR3 in amino acids: CATSRDLGSYEQYF. The CDR3 nucleotides read TGTGCCACCAGCAGAGATTTGGGGTCTTACGAGCAGTACTTC.

This clone is medium-sized (0.01 to 0.1%) by share. V and J are TRBV6-8 and TRBJ1-2; D is unresolved. The germline V gene encodes CDR1 MNHGY and CDR2 SAAAGT. The V end was cut by 5 bases, the J end by 7 bases, with 11 bases between. The CDR3 is 12 residues long. The CDR3 protein is CASSIVGGGYTF. The DNA of the CDR3 is TGTGCCAGCAGTATAGTGGGTGGTGGCTACACCTTC.

V and J are TRBV19 and TRBJ2-7; D remains ambiguous. This CDR3 is built from 16 residues. The V gene's germline CDR1 is LNHDA and CDR2 SQIVND (reference sequence). The V end was cut by 1 base, the J end by 0 bases, with 13 bases between. The CDR3 DNA reads TGTGCCAGTAGTATAGTGTACGGCAGGAGCTCCTACGAGCAGTACTTC. This gives the protein CASSIVYGRSSYEQYF.

V is TRBV7-2 and J is TRBJ2-3; tentative D call: TRBD1 (6 bases). Germline loops: CDR1 SGHTA, CDR2 FQGNSA. The CDR3 is made up of 18 amino acids. The ends were cut back, 5 bases at V and 1 base at J, with 22 bases in the middle. The CDR3: CASSVLIGGGEGTDTQYF. For the CDR3, the DNA is TGTGCCAGCAGCGTCTTAATAGGTGGGGGCGAAGGCACAGATACGCAGTATTTT.

This clone was detected a few times. The rearrangement uses TRBV19 and TRBJ2-1; D is undetermined. The length of the CDR3 is 12 residues. Germline assignment: CDR1 LNHDA and CDR2 SQIVND (reference sequence). Trimming removed 5 bases at V and 3 bases at J, with 5 bases between. In DNA, the CDR3 is TGTGCCAGTAGTCCTAGCTACAATGAGCAGTTCTTC. Translated: CASSPSYNEQFF.

The chain carries TRBV30 and TRBJ1-5; D uncertain. Trimming stripped 4 bases from V and 4 bases from J, with 11 bases between. This CDR3 is 13 amino acids long. Per germline, CDR1 GTSNPN and CDR2 SVGIG (reference sequence). The CDR3 is CAWNEDLNQPQHF. The CDR3 nucleotides read TGTGCCTGGAATGAAGATCTTAATCAGCCCCAGCATTTT.

The V gene is TRBV6-8, the J gene TRBJ2-2, with D possibly matching TRBD2 (7 bases). V was trimmed by 7 bases and J by 3 bases, leaving 12 bases between them. The germline V gene encodes CDR1 MNHGY and CDR2 SAAAGT. This CDR3 comprises 14 residues. CDR3 sequence reads: CASKGGLDTGELFF. In DNA form, the CDR3 reads TGTGCCAGCAAGGGGGGGTTGGACACCGGGGAGCTGTTTTTT.

In this sample, this clone turned up a few times. V gene TRBV10-3 combines with J gene TRBJ1-5; 7 bases are a match to TRBD1. Trimming at V came to 10 bases and at J to 2 bases, leaving 11 bases not matched to a gene. CDR3 length: 15 amino acids. Germline CDR1 and CDR2: ENHRY and SYGVKD. The DNA of the CDR3 is TGTGCCAGCGCGAACGACAGGGAGGGCAATCAGCCCCAGCATTTT. It codes for CASANDREGNQPQHF.

The V gene is TRBV6-8, the J gene TRBJ2-3, with 11 bases lining up with TRBD2. Germline V CDR1 and CDR2: MNHGY, SAAAGT. After removal of 7 bases from V and 0 bases from J, the junction contained 3 bases not matched to a gene. CDR3 length equals 15 residues. The CDR3 DNA sequence: TGTGCCAGCACGCGACTAGCGGGGAGCACAGATACGCAGTATTTT. Translation: CASTRLAGSTDTQYF.

The rearrangement uses TRBV7-4 and TRBJ1-4; D ambiguous. The V gene's germline CDR1 is SGHVT and CDR2 SQSDAQ. Trimming removed 5 bases at V and 8 bases at J, with 12 bases between. CDR3 size: 13 residues. The CDR3 protein is CASSHRNREKLFF. As DNA, the CDR3 is TGTGCCAGCAGCCACCGGAACCGAGAAAAACTGTTTTTT.

V is TRBV29-1 and J is TRBJ1-4, with D hard to call. This CDR3 region has 13 residues. CDR1 and CDR2 (germline): SQVTM, ANQGSEA. V lost 6 bases and J 10 bases, leaving 18 bases between the germline ends. The CDR3 DNA is TGCAGCGTCACGATCAACCCGGACGGAAAACTGTTTTTT. Encoded protein: CSVTINPDGKLFF.

This chain connects TRBV23-1 to TRBJ2-2; D is ambiguous. TRBV23-1 is identified as an open reading frame with a role that is uncertain. CDR3 length equals 17 residues. The V end lost 6 bases, the J end lost 4 bases, and 21 bases lay between the germline ends. The CDR3 DNA reads as TGCGCCAGCAGCCTATCCACCGCTTGGGGAACCACCGGGGAGCTGTTTTTT. It yields the protein CASSLSTAWGTTGELFF.

This clone turned up a few times. The chain uses TRBV9 and TRBJ2-3; 9 bases align to TRBD1. The CDR3 spans 16 residues. The germline V gene has CDR1 SGDLS and CDR2 YYNGEE. The V segment lost 4 bases and the J segment 2 bases; nucleotides outside the gene matches: 8. The CDR3 region has the DNA TGTGCCAGCAGCCCCCGACAGGGGGGGGTCACAGATACGCAGTATTTT. It yields the protein CASSPRQGGVTDTQYF.

This clone came up a few times. The chain employs TRBV7-5 and TRBJ2-7; the DNA was not compared with TRBD1, the D call given in the table. TRBV7-5 corresponds to a pseudogene. CDR3 length equals 15 residues. CDR3 region: CASSLKGQGAYEQYF. The DNA for the CDR3 is TGTGCCAGCAGCTTAAAGGGACAGGGGGCGTACGAGCAGTACTTC.

Only a few counts were recorded for this clone. This chain links TRBV10-3 with TRBJ2-5; D tentatively reads TRBD1 or TRBD2 (5 bases each). With 2 bases removed from V and 5 bases from J, the gap between germline ends came to 9 bases. Germline loops: CDR1 ENHRY, CDR2 SYGVKD. The CDR3 length is 13 residues. CDR3 region: CAISELAGETQYF. In DNA form, the CDR3 reads TGTGCCATCAGTGAGCTAGCAGGGGAGACCCAGTACTTC.